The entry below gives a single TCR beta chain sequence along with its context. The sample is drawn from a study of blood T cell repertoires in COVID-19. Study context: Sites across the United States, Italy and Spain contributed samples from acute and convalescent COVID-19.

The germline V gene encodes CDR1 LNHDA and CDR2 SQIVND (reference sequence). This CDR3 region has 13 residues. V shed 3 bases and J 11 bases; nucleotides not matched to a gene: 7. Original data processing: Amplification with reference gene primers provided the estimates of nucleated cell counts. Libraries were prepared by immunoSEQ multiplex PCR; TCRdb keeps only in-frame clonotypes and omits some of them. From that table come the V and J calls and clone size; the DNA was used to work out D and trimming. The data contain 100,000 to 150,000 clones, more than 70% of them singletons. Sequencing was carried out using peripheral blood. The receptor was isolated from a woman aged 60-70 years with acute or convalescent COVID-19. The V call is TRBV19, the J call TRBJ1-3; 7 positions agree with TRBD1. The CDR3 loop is CASSIEGGEPIYF. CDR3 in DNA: TGTGCCAGTAGTATCGAAGGGGGCGAGCCCATATATTTT.